A single sample gave rise to the 14 T cell receptor beta chains below, sequenced in a study of CD8 T cells in Susac syndrome. RNA, at roughly 0.5 to 1 ug, was reverse transcribed with random hexamers. TCRdb reprocessed the immunoSEQ multiplex PCR reads with MiXCR, giving one entry per CDR3 protein. This table has some 130,000 distinct CDR3 sequences, 90% to 95% appearing once. Source material: CD8+ T cells from PBMCs. The source is a human donor with multiple sclerosis.

The rearrangement joins TRBV7-9 to TRBJ2-7; 9 nucleotides align to TRBD2. Germline values: CDR1 SEHNR, CDR2 FQNEAQ (reference sequence). V trimming: 2 bases; J trimming: 7 bases; junction bases outside the gene matches: 6. This CDR3 contains 14 residues. The CDR3 loop reads CASSLSLAGWEQYF. CDR3 bases: TGTGCCAGCAGCTTAAGCCTAGCGGGATGGGAGCAGTACTTC. The full variable domain, rest sourced from reference TRBV7-9 and TRBJ2-7, is DTGVSQNPRHKITKRGQNVTFRCDPISEHNRLYWYRQTLGQGPEFLTYFQNEAQLEKSRLLSDRFSAERPKGSFSTLEIQRTEQGDSAMYLCASSLSLAGWEQYFGPGTRLTVT.

The chain recombines TRBV2 with TRBJ1-1, with D possibly TRBD1 on 5 matching bases. V was trimmed by 6 bases and J by 0 bases, leaving 14 bases between them. The CDR3 is made up of 15 amino acids. Germline V lookup: CDR1 SNHLY, CDR2 FYNNEI. CDR3 residues: CASSEGLGMNTEAFF. The CDR3 DNA reads TGTGCCAGCAGCGAGGGGCTCGGTATGAACACTGAAGCTTTCTTT. Variable domain in full (rest from reference TRBV2 and TRBJ1-1): EPEVTQTPSHQVTQMGQEVILRCVPISNHLYFYWYRQILGQKVEFLVSFYNNEISEKSEIFDDQFSVERPDGSNFTLKIRSTKLEDSAMYFCASSEGLGMNTEAFFGQGTRLTVV.

This chain links TRBV29-1 with TRBJ2-7; 7 bases are shared with TRBD1. V shed 1 base and J 4 bases; nucleotides not matched to a gene: 7. Germline CDR1 is SQVTM and CDR2 is ANQGSEA. CDR3 length equals 14 residues. Written as DNA, the CDR3 is TGCAGCGTTGAAGGGACAGGAGACTTGTACGAGCAGTACTTC. It yields the protein CSVEGTGDLYEQYF.

V is TRBV30 and J is TRBJ2-7; D may match TRBD1 or TRBD2 (5 bases each). Germline V lookup: CDR1 GTSNPN, CDR2 SVGIG (reference sequence). V dropped 0 bases and J dropped 6 bases, with 12 bases sitting between them. CDR3 length: 13 amino acids. CDR3 in DNA: TGTGCCTGGAGTGTCTCCGGGGCGGGCGAGCAGTACTTC. It translates to CAWSVSGAGEQYF.

The chain is built from TRBV13 and TRBJ2-5; D is undetermined. Trimming left V 4 bases short and J 4 bases short, with 10 bases between. The CDR3 length is 13 residues. Looked up from germline, CDR1 is PRHDT and CDR2 is FYEKMQ (reference sequence). The CDR3 protein is CASSSNPGETQYF. The CDR3 bases are TGTGCCAGCAGCTCTAACCCAGGAGAGACCCAGTACTTC.

The V gene is TRBV28, the J gene TRBJ2-7; TRBD1 is a possible D gene (6 bases). From germline, CDR1 is MDHEN and CDR2 SYDVKM. The CDR3 runs to 13 residues. The germline V and J ends were trimmed by 2 bases and 7 bases, with 12 bases remaining between them. CDR3 protein: CASSLRRGQEQYF. Written as DNA, the CDR3 is TGTGCCAGCAGTTTACGCAGGGGTCAAGAGCAGTACTTC.

The chain links TRBV4-1 to TRBJ1-3; 7 bases line up with TRBD1. V was clipped by 4 bases and J by 11 bases; unmatched bases: 17. The CDR3 runs to 16 residues. CDR1 is MGHRA and CDR2 is YSYEKL in the germline V gene. The CDR3 region has the DNA TGCGCCAGCAGCCCCCTGAGGGGGACAGTGGCCCCATCCATATATTTT. Protein product: CASSPLRGTVAPSIYF.

The genes are TRBV3-1 and TRBJ2-7, with D possibly being TRBD1 or TRBD2 (5 bases each). The CDR3 loop spans 14 amino acids. CDR1 LGHDT and CDR2 YNNKEL come from the germline V gene (reference sequence). V lost 5 bases to trimming and J lost 5 bases, with 16 bases between them. For the CDR3, the DNA is TGTGCCAGCAGCAAACCGGGGCTAATCCACGAGCAGTACTTC. Residues: CASSKPGLIHEQYF.

This sequence joins TRBV5-1 and TRBJ1-1, with 11 bases aligning to TRBD1. V was clipped by 3 bases and J by 8 bases; unmatched bases: 3. The CDR3 loop spans 13 amino acids. Germline-derived CDR1 and CDR2 are SGHRS and YFSETQ. The CDR3 loop reads CASSSGTGGEAFF. Here the CDR3 DNA reads TGCGCCAGCAGCTCGGGGACAGGGGGGGAAGCTTTCTTT.

This chain connects TRBV7-9 to TRBJ1-5; no firm D call. Germline loops: CDR1 SEHNR, CDR2 FQNEAQ (reference sequence). This CDR3 region has 12 residues. Trimming pared 6 bases from V and 5 bases from J, leaving 8 bases between. CDR3 DNA sequence: TGTGCCAGCAGTTACGATGATCAGCCCCAGCATTTT. Its translation: CASSYDDQPQHF.

V is TRBV9 and J is TRBJ2-1, with 7 nucleotides matching TRBD1. The ends lost 7 bases at V and 5 bases at J; junction bases unmatched: 12. Germline CDR1 and CDR2: SGDLS and YYNGEE. CDR3 length equals 15 residues. CDR3 residues: CASPRQGSFHNEQFF. CDR3 nucleotides: TGTGCCAGCCCTCGACAGGGTTCTTTCCACAATGAGCAGTTCTTC.

The V and J genes are TRBV15 and TRBJ2-7; D might be TRBD2 (5 bases). V lost 0 bases to trimming and J lost 1 base, with 10 bases between them. Germline CDR1 and CDR2: LNHNV and YYDKDF (reference sequence). The CDR3 totals 15 residues. The CDR3 nucleotides read TGTGCCACCAGCAGAGAGGGTGGGGAGTCCTACGAGCAGTACTTC. Translation gives CATSREGGESYEQYF.

This sequence joins TRBV4-2 and TRBJ2-1; TRBD2 is a possible D gene (5 bases). The germline V gene encodes CDR1 LGHNA and CDR2 YNFKEQ. Between the trimmed V and J ends, which lost 4 bases and 2 bases, there was a span of 15 bases. The length of the CDR3 is 16 residues. The CDR3 sequence is CASSPTLSGAYNEQFF. The CDR3 DNA is TGTGCCAGCAGCCCCACCCTAAGCGGAGCCTACAATGAGCAGTTCTTC.

The V and J genes are TRBV15 and TRBJ1-2; D unclear. CDR3 length: 16 amino acids. V dropped 2 bases and J dropped 2 bases, with 15 bases sitting between them. The V gene's germline CDR1 is LNHNV and CDR2 YYDKDF (reference sequence). CDR3 DNA sequence: TGTGCCACCAGCAGATCTACAGACTCCGCCAACTATGGCTACACCTTC. This translates into CATSRSTDSANYGYTF.